Listed below are T cell receptor beta chains from one sample, sequenced in a study of CD8 T cells in Susac syndrome. TCRdb reprocessed the immunoSEQ multiplex PCR reads via MiXCR and lists one record per CDR3 protein. The sample includes 100,000 to 150,000 distinct CDR3 sequences, approximately 96% of them seen just once. The source material was CD4+ T cells from PBMCs. The source is a human donor in good health. The CDR3 runs from the conserved cysteine through the conserved F or W. A D gene is named only where the DNA matches it firmly. Only some rows state a clone size, as once, few, many or a class for expanded clones.

>TRBV12-3/TRBV12-4|-|TRBJ2-7|-
CASSLRDKGYEQYF
TGTGCCAGCAGTTTAAGGGACAAAGGCTACGAGCAGTACTTC
>TRBV7-2|-|TRBJ1-5|-
CASSPRQYSNQPQHF
TGTGCCAGCAGCCCCCGACAGTATAGCAATCAGCCCCAGCATTTT
>TRBV20-1|TRBD2|TRBJ2-1|once
CSAPARGLAGGAGNEQFF
TGCAGTGCGCCTGCTCGGGGACTAGCGGGAGGCGCGGGGAATGAGCAGTTCTTC
>TRBV29-1|TRBD1|TRBJ2-7|once
CSVTGGFGYEQYF
TGCAGCGTGACAGGGGGCTTTGGCTACGAGCAGTACTTC
>TRBV7-2|TRBD2|TRBJ2-3|-
CASSLGLAGLTDTQYF
TGTGCCAGCAGCTTAGGGCTAGCGGGTCTCACAGATACGCAGTATTTT
>TRBV7-8|TRBD1|TRBJ2-7|-
CASSSDRGAEQYF
TGTGCCAGCAGCTCGGACAGGGGGGCCGAGCAGTACTTC
>TRBV30|TRBD1|TRBJ2-1|once
CAWREQGAKYPFF
TGTGCCTGGAGAGAACAGGGGGCGAAATATCCGTTCTTC
>TRBV27|-|TRBJ1-3|-
CASSYGTLSGNTIYF
TGTGCCAGCAGTTACGGCACGCTCTCTGGAAACACCATATATTTT
>TRBV11-2|TRBD2|TRBJ2-2|-
CASSHGRTNTGELFF
TGTGCCAGCAGCCACGGGAGGACGAACACCGGGGAGCTGTTTTTT
>TRBV7-9|-|TRBJ1-2|-
CASSLEGLGYTF
TGTGCCAGCAGCTTAGAGGGGCTCGGCTACACCTTC
>TRBV18|TRBD1|TRBJ1-2|few
CASSPPVGQNYGYTF
TGTGCCAGCTCACCACCGGTGGGACAGAACTATGGCTACACCTTC
>TRBV6-1|-|TRBJ2-1|-
CASRGWDRSSYNEQFF
TGTGCCAGCAGAGGCTGGGACCGGAGCTCCTACAATGAGCAGTTCTTC
>TRBV7-2|TRBD2|TRBJ2-7|-
CASSLSGTSGLYSYEQYF
TGTGCCAGCAGCCTATCCGGGACTAGCGGGCTTTACTCCTACGAGCAGTACTTC
>TRBV7-2|-|TRBJ2-5|-
CASSLWTAPQETQYF
TGTGCCAGCAGCCTATGGACAGCGCCCCAAGAGACCCAGTACTTC
>TRBV4-1|-|TRBJ2-3|-
CASSQVGGRLDTQYF
TGCGCCAGCAGCCAAGTGGGCGGTCGGTTAGATACGCAGTATTTT
>TRBV6-5|TRBD1|TRBJ1-1|-
CASRTGESAEAFF
TGTGCCAGCAGAACAGGGGAGTCGGCTGAAGCTTTCTTT
>TRBV5-6|TRBD1|TRBJ1-2|-
CASSKGDSYYGYTF
TGTGCCAGCAGCAAAGGGGACAGTTACTATGGCTACACCTTC
>TRBV29-1|TRBD1|TRBJ2-2|-
CSVGRDRGAGELFF
TGCAGCGTGGGCCGCGACAGGGGGGCCGGGGAGCTGTTTTTT
>TRBV7-2|-|TRBJ1-4|-
CASSRQIYEKLFF
TGTGCCAGCAGCCGACAAATCTATGAAAAACTGTTTTTT
>TRBV5-1|TRBD1|TRBJ1-1|once
CASSQGGITEAFF
TGCGCCAGCAGCCAGGGGGGAATCACTGAAGCTTTCTTT
>TRBV5-1|TRBD2|TRBJ2-3|-
CASSGVAGGTDTQYF
TGCGCCAGCAGCGGAGTTGCGGGAGGCACAGATACGCAGTATTTT
>TRBV7-9|TRBD2|TRBJ2-1|-
CASRATPGLAYNEQFF
TGTGCCAGCAGGGCTACACCGGGACTAGCGTACAATGAGCAGTTCTTC
>TRBV5-1|-|TRBJ2-7|-
CASSRQNYEQYF
TGCGCCAGCAGCCGACAAAACTACGAGCAGTACTTC
>TRBV20-1|-|TRBJ2-5|-
CSAGGRGQRETQYF
TGCAGTGCCGGGGGAAGGGGACAGCGGGAGACCCAGTACTTC
>TRBV18|-|TRBJ2-3|-
CASSPFWDLTDTQYF
TGTGCCAGCTCACCCTTCTGGGACCTCACAGATACGCAGTATTTT
>TRBV20-1|TRBD2|TRBJ2-7|-
CSASLSGRRYEQYF
TGCAGTGCTAGCCTTAGCGGGAGAAGATACGAGCAGTACTTC
>TRBV29-1|-|TRBJ1-2|once
CSAGETQGYTF
TGCAGCGCTGGGGAAACTCAGGGCTACACCTTC
>TRBV6-4|TRBD2|TRBJ2-1|-
CASSESVAGGPRLNEQFF
TGTGCCAGCAGTGAATCTGTAGCGGGAGGTCCTAGGCTTAATGAGCAGTTCTTC
>TRBV20-1|-|TRBJ2-7|-
CSAMEGVSSYEQYF
TGCAGCGCCATGGAAGGGGTGAGCTCCTACGAGCAGTACTTC
>TRBV20-1|TRBD2|TRBJ2-1|once
CSARDNEGGLWDDEQFF
TGCAGTGCTAGAGATAACGAGGGAGGGCTCTGGGATGATGAGCAGTTCTTC
>TRBV6-2/TRBV6-3|-|TRBJ2-5|-
CASTRQGGETQYF
TGTGCCAGCACACGCCAGGGAGGCGAGACCCAGTACTTC
>TRBV9|-|TRBJ2-7|-
CASSPSTGTYEQYF
TGTGCCAGCAGCCCTTCGACAGGCACCTACGAGCAGTACTTC
>TRBV3-1|-|TRBJ2-5|-
CASSQDWGSAETQYF
TGTGCCAGCAGCCAAGACTGGGGGAGTGCGGAGACCCAGTACTTC
>TRBV7-2|-|TRBJ2-5|-
CASGRGDLKETQYF
TGTGCCAGCGGTAGGGGGGACCTTAAAGAGACCCAGTACTTC
>TRBV7-6|-|TRBJ1-1|once
CASSLALRGGLNTEAFF
TGTGCCAGCAGCTTAGCGCTAAGGGGCGGACTAAACACTGAAGCTTTCTTT
>TRBV5-6|-|TRBJ2-2|once
CASSLVPGRTGELFF
TGTGCCAGCAGCTTGGTTCCGGGTCGCACCGGGGAGCTGTTTTTT
>TRBV7-9|TRBD2|TRBJ2-3|once
CASSRWTSGSLGDTQYF
TGTGCCAGCAGCCGCTGGACTAGCGGGAGCTTGGGAGATACGCAGTATTTT
>TRBV9|-|TRBJ1-1|-
CASSVSLGTEAFF
TGTGCCAGCAGCGTATCCCTTGGGACTGAAGCTTTCTTT
>TRBV29-1|-|TRBJ2-1|-
CSVQRAIVERNEQFF
TGCAGCGTTCAACGAGCGATTGTTGAGAGGAATGAGCAGTTCTTC
>TRBV20-1|-|TRBJ1-4|-
CSARGHSPDKLFF
TGCAGTGCTAGAGGACATTCCCCGGACAAACTGTTTTTT
>TRBV4-3|-|TRBJ2-3|-
CASSLGENADTQYF
TGCGCCAGCAGCCTGGGGGAAAACGCAGATACGCAGTATTTT
>TRBV9|TRBD1|TRBJ2-5|-
CASSETWDRVGETQYF
TGTGCCAGCAGCGAGACATGGGACAGGGTAGGGGAGACCCAGTACTTC